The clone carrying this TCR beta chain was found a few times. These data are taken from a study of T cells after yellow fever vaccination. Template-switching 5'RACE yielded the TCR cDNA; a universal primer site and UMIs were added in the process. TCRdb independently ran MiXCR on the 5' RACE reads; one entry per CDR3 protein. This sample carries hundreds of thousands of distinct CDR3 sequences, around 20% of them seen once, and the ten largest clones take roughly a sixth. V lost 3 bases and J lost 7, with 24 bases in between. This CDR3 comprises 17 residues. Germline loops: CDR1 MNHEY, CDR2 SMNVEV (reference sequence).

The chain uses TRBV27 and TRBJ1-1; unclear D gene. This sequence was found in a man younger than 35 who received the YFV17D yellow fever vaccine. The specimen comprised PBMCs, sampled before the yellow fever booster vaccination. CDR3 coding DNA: TGTGCCAGCAGTTTGTCACGCGGTACGGACGGGGTTTTTGAAGCTTTCTTT. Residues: CASSLSRGTDGVFEAFF.